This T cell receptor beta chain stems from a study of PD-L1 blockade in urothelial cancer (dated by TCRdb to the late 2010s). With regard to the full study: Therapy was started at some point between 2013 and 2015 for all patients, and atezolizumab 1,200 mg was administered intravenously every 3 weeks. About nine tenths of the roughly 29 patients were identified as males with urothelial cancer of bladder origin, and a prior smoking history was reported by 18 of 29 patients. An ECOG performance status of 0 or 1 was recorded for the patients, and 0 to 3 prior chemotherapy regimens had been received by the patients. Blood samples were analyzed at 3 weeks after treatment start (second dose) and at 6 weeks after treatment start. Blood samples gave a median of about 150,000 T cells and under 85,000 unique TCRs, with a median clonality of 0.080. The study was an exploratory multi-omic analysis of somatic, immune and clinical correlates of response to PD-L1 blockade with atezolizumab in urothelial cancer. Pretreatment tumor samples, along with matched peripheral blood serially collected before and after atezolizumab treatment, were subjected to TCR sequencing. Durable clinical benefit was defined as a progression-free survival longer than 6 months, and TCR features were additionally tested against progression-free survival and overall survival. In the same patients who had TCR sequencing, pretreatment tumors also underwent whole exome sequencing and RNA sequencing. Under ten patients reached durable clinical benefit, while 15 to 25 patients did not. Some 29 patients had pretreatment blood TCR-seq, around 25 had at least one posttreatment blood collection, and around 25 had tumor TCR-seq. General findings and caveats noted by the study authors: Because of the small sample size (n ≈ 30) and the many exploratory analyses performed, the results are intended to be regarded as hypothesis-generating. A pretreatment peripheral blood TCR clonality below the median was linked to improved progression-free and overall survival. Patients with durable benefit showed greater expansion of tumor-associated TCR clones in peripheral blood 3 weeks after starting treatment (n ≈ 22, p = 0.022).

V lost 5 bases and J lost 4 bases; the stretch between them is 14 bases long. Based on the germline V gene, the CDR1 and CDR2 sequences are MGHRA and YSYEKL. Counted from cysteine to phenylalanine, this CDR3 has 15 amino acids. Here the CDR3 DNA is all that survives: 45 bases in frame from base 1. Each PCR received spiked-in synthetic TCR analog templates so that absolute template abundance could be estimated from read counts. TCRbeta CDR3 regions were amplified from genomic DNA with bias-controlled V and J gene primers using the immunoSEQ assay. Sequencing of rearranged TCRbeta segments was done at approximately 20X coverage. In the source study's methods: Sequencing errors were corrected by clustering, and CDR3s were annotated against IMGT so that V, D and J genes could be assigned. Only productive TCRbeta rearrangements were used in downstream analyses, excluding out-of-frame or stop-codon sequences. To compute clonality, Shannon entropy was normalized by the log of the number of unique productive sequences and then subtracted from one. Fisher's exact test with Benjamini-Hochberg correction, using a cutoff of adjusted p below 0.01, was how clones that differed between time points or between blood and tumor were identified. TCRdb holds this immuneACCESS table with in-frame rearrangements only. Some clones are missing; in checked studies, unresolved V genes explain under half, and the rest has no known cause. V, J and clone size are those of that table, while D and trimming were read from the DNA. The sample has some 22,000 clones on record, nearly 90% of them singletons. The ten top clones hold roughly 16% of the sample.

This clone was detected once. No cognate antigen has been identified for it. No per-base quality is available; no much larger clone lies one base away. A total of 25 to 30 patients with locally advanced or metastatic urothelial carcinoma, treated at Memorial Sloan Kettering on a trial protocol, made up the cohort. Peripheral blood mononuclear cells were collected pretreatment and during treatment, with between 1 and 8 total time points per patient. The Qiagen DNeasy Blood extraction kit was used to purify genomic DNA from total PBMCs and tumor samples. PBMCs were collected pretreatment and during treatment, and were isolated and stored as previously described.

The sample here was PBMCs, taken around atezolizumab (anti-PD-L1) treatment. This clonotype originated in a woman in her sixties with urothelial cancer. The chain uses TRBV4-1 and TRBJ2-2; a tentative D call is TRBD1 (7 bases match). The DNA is TGCGCCAGCAGCGTCCGACAGGGAGGCACCGGGGAGCTGTTTTTT. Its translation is CASSVRQGGTGELFF.